This T cell receptor beta chain comes out of a study of vaccination and CD4 T cells after COVID-19. Overall study context: Participants were administered two doses of either the BNT162b2 or the mRNA-1273 vaccine.

V lost 9 bases and J 2 bases, leaving 8 bases between the germline ends. This CDR3 has 12 residues. Germline CDR1 and CDR2: KGHDR and SFDVKD. This clonotype was observed a handful of times. Its matching antigen is unknown. Treatment meaning: roughly ten-day PBMC culture with coronavirus spike peptide pools or control peptides (ViraFEST assay). Sequenced with the Oncomine TCR Beta short-read assay was DNA taken from cultured CD4+ T cells. Via MiXCR, TCRdb re-called the PCR reads, giving one row per CDR3 protein. The sample has approximately 11,000 distinct CDR3 sequences; around 59% are singletons. The TCR originated in a human donor who had recovered from COVID-19. V gene TRBV24-1 combines with J gene TRBJ2-3; D gene uncertain. The sequencing input was CD4+ T cells from blood, cultured in vitro. This CDR3 is CATQSTTDTQYF. In nucleotides, the CDR3 is TGTGCCACCCAGAGCACCACAGATACGCAGTATTTT.